A selection of T cell receptor beta chains follows, all from one sample in a study of beta chain features in type 1 diabetes. Assay used: immunoSEQ multiplex PCR; TCRdb lists only in-frame clones, some missing. The table has 310,000 or so clones, approximately 9.7% seen once. The sequenced sample consisted of central memory CD4+ T cells from blood. Source of these receptors: a man under 40 with type 1 diabetes. Each CDR3 is given with its conserved first and last residue. The D gene is left open where the match is weak. Rows may omit the clone size; those that give it use once, few, many or a size class.

abundance | j_gene | d_gene | v_gene | CDR3nt | CDR3aa
many | TRBJ2-5 | . | TRBV19 | TGTGCCAGTAGTTCGCAAGGGGGGTACCAAGAGACCCAGTACTTC | CASSSQGGYQETQYF
. | TRBJ2-7 | TRBD1 | TRBV6-1 | TGTGCCAGCAGTTTAGGACAGGACCCTTTTGCGCAGTACTTC | CASSLGQDPFAQYF
. | TRBJ2-2 | . | TRBV5-1 | TGCGCCAGCAGCCTAACTGGGACGAACACCGGGGAGCTGTTTTTT | CASSLTGTNTGELFF
. | TRBJ2-5 | . | TRBV4-3 | TGCGCCAGCAGCCAAGGTAGAGGAGAGACCCAGTACTTC | CASSQGRGETQYF
few | TRBJ2-5 | TRBD1 | TRBV6-6 | TGTGCCAGCAGTGAGCGGACAGGGCCACAGACCCAGTACTTC | CASSERTGPQTQYF
. | TRBJ1-6 | . | TRBV6-6 | TGTGCCAGCCGGGGGGTCTCACCCCTCCACTTT | CASRGVSPLHF
. | TRBJ2-3 | . | TRBV29-1 | TGCAGCGTTGACGTGAGCACAGATACGCAGTATTTT | CSVDVSTDTQYF
few | TRBJ2-7 | . | TRBV7-6 | TGTGCCAGCAGCCTTAACAGGGACGAGCAGTACTTC | CASSLNRDEQYF
. | TRBJ2-1 | TRBD2 | TRBV7-2 | TGTGCCACCAGCGCCGGGACTAGCGGCTATGAGCAGTTCTTC | CATSAGTSGYEQFF
few | TRBJ2-2 | TRBD1 | TRBV5-1 | TGCGCCAGCAGCGGGACAGGCGGGCTTAACACCGGGGAGCTGTTTTTT | CASSGTGGLNTGELFF
. | TRBJ2-7 | TRBD1 | TRBV18 | TGTGCCAGCTCACACTCCGGGACAGGGGCCTCCTACGAGCAGTACTTC | CASSHSGTGASYEQYF
few | TRBJ2-2 | . | TRBV30 | TGTGCCTGGAAAGTCCTCACCGGGGAGCTGTTTTTT | CAWKVLTGELFF
few | TRBJ1-1 | . | TRBV4-3 | TGCGCCAGCAGCCCCTATGTTGACACTGAAGCTTTCTTT | CASSPYVDTEAFF
few | TRBJ1-2 | . | TRBV11-2 | TGTGCCAGCAGCTATGATAAAGGGTCTGGGGGCTACACCTTC | CASSYDKGSGGYTF
. | TRBJ2-1 | . | TRBV20-1 | TGCAGTGCTCCCACCTACAATGAGCAGTTCTTC | CSAPTYNEQFF
. | TRBJ2-1 | TRBD2 | TRBV4-1 | TGCGCCAGCAGCCAAGAAAAACCGACTAGCGGGGGGGCCGTGTATGAGCAGTTCTTC | CASSQEKPTSGGAVYEQFF
. | TRBJ2-5 | . | TRBV7-2 | TGTGCCAGCAGCTTAGCGGAATGGGAGACCCAGTACTTC | CASSLAEWETQYF
. | TRBJ1-1 | . | TRBV18 | TGTGCCAGCTCACTTAGGACAGACCTCACTGAAGCTTTCTTT | CASSLRTDLTEAFF
. | TRBJ2-5 | . | TRBV7-2 | TGTGCCAGCAGCTCCCAGGTGGGGGAGACCCAGTACTTC | CASSSQVGETQYF
few | TRBJ2-7 | . | TRBV29-1 | TGCAGCGTTGGACGATTCAGCGAGCAGTACTTC | CSVGRFSEQYF
many | TRBJ2-3 | . | TRBV2 | TGTGCCAGCAGTCCTCTAGCCCAATCCACGCAGTATTTT | CASSPLAQSTQYF
. | TRBJ2-3 | . | TRBV2 | TGTGCCAGCAGCGATCAGGGCACAGATACGCAGTATTTT | CASSDQGTDTQYF
. | TRBJ2-5 | TRBD2 | TRBV7-2 | TGTGCCAGCACCAGGACTAGCGGGGGGGTGCTACAAGAGACCCAGTACTTC | CASTRTSGGVLQETQYF
few | TRBJ1-2 | . | TRBV6-5 | TGTGCCAGCAGTTACAAAGCGAGCAACTATGGCTACACCTTC | CASSYKASNYGYTF